The 9 T cell receptor beta chains in this list originate from one sample, sequenced in a study of response to subunit inactivated influenza vaccine (dated by TCRdb to 2016 to 2019). Libraries were constructed by RT-PCR. Sequencing relied on an Illumina HiSeq 2500. TCRdb reran the public reads through fastp at Q25 and MiXCR, keeping productive beta chains. When rows share a CDR3 protein, they turn into one entry using the most common DNA and genes. The sample table contains more than 450,000 distinct CDR3 sequences; only one count was recorded for around 8% of them. The ten largest clones capture under 15% of the sample. The specimen was PBMCs from blood, collected roughly 24 months after vaccination. These receptors all come from a man between 45 and 75 years old who received an inactivated influenza vaccine. Donor details come from another sample of the same person, matched by shared clones.

V and J are TRBV20-1 and TRBJ2-1; TRBD1 might be the D (5 bases). Per the germline V gene, CDR1 is DFQATT and CDR2 is SNEGSKA (reference sequence). The V gene lost 4 bases and the J gene lost 9 bases, with 13 bases spanning the gap. The CDR3 consists of 12 residues. The CDR3 DNA follows: TGCAGTGCTAACCTTCTAGGGGCTGAGCAGTTCTTC. This sequence encodes CSANLLGAEQFF.

This clonotype occurred a few times. V and J are TRBV7-2 and TRBJ2-3, with TRBD2 matching over 11 bases. The CDR3 extends over 16 amino acids. J lost 5 bases, V lost 5 bases, and 9 bases had no gene match. Germline V CDR1 and CDR2: SGHTA, FQGNSA. The CDR3 region is CASSPRRLAGGDTQYF. CDR3 nucleotides: TGTGCCAGCAGCCCTCGAAGGCTAGCGGGGGGAGATACGCAGTATTTT. Drawing the rest from reference TRBV7-2 and TRBJ2-3, the complete variable domain is GAGVSQSPSNKVTEKGKDVELRCDPISGHTALYWYRQSLGQGLEFLIYFQGNSAPDKSGLPSDRFSAERTGGSVSTLTIQRTQQEDSAVYLCASSPRRLAGGDTQYFGPGTRLTVL.

The rearrangement joins TRBV12-3 or TRBV12-4 to TRBJ1-2; no reliable D call. This CDR3 has 13 amino acids. Deletions cut 10 bases from V and 2 bases from J, with 14 bases between. The DNA for the CDR3 is TGTGCCATCCGTACGGGTTTGAACTATGGCTACACCTTC. Residues: CAIRTGLNYGYTF.

The V call is TRBV6-2 or TRBV6-3, the J call TRBJ1-1, with no clear D. This CDR3 has 14 amino acids. From germline, CDR1 is MNHEY and CDR2 SVGEGT. V lost 2 bases and J lost 1, with 8 bases in between. The CDR3 loop reads CASSYRWQNTEAFF. CDR3 bases: TGTGCCAGCAGTTACCGTTGGCAGAACACTGAAGCTTTCTTT.

V gene TRBV28 combines with J gene TRBJ2-7; 9 bases are a match to TRBD1. CDR1 and CDR2 (germline): MDHEN, SYDVKM. The CDR3 contains 14 residues. After removal of 2 bases from V and 3 bases from J, the junction contained 2 bases not matched to a gene. The CDR3 sequence: CASSLGTGIYEQYF. In DNA form, the CDR3 reads TGTGCCAGCAGTTTAGGGACAGGGATCTACGAGCAGTACTTC.

This clonotype showed up just a few times. V is TRBV5-1 and J is TRBJ1-2; no reliable D call. V was trimmed by 0 bases and J by 2 bases, leaving 11 bases between them. There are 15 residues in the CDR3. From germline, CDR1 is SGHRS and CDR2 YFSETQ. The CDR3 reads CASSLGNFPNYGYTF. The CDR3 DNA sequence: TGCGCCAGCAGCTTGGGGAACTTCCCGAACTATGGCTACACCTTC.

This clonotype occurred a few times. The V call is TRBV19, the J call TRBJ2-3; 10 nucleotides align to TRBD1. With V trimmed by 10 bases and J by 0 bases, 10 bases remained unmatched. CDR1 is LNHDA and CDR2 is SQIVND in the germline V gene (reference sequence). CDR3 length equals 16 residues. The CDR3 loop reads CATWDRGDSSTDTQYF. CDR3 bases: TGTGCCACTTGGGACAGGGGCGACTCTAGCACAGATACGCAGTATTTT.

A few counts support this clonotype. The gene calls are TRBV12-3 or TRBV12-4 and TRBJ1-2; D gene uncertain. The CDR3 consists of 13 residues. V lost 8 bases and J 4 bases, leaving 14 bases between the germline ends. CDR3 bases: TGTGCCAGCGGTCACCCTACAACCTATGGCTACACCTTC. Translation gives CASGHPTTYGYTF.

A few counts support this clonotype. The genes are TRBV4-3 and TRBJ1-4; maybe TRBD1 (6 bases). Germline CDR1 LGHNA, CDR2 YSLEER. Trimming removed 0 bases from V and 12 bases from J, with 14 bases in between. The CDR3 covers 14 residues. CDR3 amino acids: CASSQDLAGDELFF. The CDR3 DNA sequence: TGCGCCAGCAGCCAAGATCTTGCAGGGGACGAACTGTTTTTT.